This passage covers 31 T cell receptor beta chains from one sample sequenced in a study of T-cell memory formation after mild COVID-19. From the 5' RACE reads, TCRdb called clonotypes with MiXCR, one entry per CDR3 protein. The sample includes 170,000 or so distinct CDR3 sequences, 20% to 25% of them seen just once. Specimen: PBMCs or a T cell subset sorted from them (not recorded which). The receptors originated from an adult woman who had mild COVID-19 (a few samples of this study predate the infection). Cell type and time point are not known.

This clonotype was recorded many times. In nucleotides, the CDR3 is TGTGCCAGCAGCCCAACGGACAGAGCTAACTATGGCTACACCTTC. Protein product: CASSPTDRANYGYTF. The J gene is TRBJ1-2, the V gene TRBV7-6, with D perhaps matching TRBD1 (6 bases). The CDR3 is made up of 15 amino acids. Per germline, CDR1 SGHVS and CDR2 FNYEAQ. V lost 5 bases and J lost 0, with 13 bases in between.

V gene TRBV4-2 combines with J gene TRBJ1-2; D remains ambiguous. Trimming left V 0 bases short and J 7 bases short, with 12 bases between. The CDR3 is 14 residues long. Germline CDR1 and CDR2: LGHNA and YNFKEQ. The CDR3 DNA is TGTGCCAGCAGCCAAGAGTGGGGATCCAGTGGCTACACCTTC. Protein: CASSQEWGSSGYTF.

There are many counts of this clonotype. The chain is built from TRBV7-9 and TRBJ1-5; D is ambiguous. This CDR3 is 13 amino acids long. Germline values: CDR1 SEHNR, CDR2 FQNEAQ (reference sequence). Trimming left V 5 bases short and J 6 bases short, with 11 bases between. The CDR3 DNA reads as TGTGCCAGCAGCCTAGGGTCTGGTCAGCCCCAGCATTTT. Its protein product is CASSLGSGQPQHF.

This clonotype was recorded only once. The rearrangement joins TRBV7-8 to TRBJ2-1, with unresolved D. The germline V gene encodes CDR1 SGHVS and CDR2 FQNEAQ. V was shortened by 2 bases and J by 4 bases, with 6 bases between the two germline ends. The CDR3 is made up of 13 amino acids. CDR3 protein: CASSLNGYNEQFF. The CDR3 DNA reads TGTGCCAGCAGCTTAAACGGATACAATGAGCAGTTCTTC. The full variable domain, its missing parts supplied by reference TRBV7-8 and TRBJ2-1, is GAGVSQSPRYKVAKRGQDVALRCDPISGHVSLFWYQQALGQGPEFLTYFQNEAQLDKSGLPSDRFFAERPEGSVSTLKIQRTQQEDSAVYLCASSLNGYNEQFFGPGTRLTVL.

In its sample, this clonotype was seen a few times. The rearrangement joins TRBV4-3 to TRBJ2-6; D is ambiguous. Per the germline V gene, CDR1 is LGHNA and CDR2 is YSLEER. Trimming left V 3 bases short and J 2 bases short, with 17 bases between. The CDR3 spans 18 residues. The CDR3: CASSQEVAGYTGANVLTF. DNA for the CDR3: TGCGCCAGCAGCCAGGAAGTGGCAGGATACACTGGGGCCAACGTCCTGACTTTC.

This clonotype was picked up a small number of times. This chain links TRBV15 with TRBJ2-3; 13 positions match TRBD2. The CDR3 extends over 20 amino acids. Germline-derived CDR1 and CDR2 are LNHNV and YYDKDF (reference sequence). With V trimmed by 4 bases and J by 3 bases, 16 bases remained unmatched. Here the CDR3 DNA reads TGTGCCACCAGCATATTCCTTGGACTAGCGGGAGATCATGAGACAGATACGCAGTATTTT. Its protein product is CATSIFLGLAGDHETDTQYF.

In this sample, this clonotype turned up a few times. CDR3 in amino acids: CAISETLFYEQYF. CDR3 coding DNA: TGTGCCATCAGTGAGACCCTATTTTACGAGCAGTACTTC. V usage is TRBV10-3 and J usage is TRBJ2-7, with D hard to call. This CDR3 region has 13 residues. Trimming pared 2 bases from V and 4 bases from J, leaving 9 bases between. In germline, CDR1 is ENHRY, CDR2 SYGVKD.

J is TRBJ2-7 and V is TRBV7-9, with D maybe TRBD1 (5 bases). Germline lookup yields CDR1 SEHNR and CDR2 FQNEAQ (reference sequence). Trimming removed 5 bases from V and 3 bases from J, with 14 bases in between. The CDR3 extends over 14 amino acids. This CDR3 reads CASSVTETFYEQYF. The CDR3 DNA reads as TGTGCCAGCAGCGTGACAGAAACCTTCTACGAGCAGTACTTC.

CDR3 sequence (DNA): TGTGCCAGCAGCCAAGCAAGACAGGGCGTACCAGAAGCTTTCTTT. It codes for CASSQARQGVPEAFF. The gene calls are TRBV3-1 and TRBJ1-1; 7 bases align to TRBD1. Germline CDR1 is LGHDT and CDR2 is YNNKEL (reference sequence). Trimming took 1 base from V and 8 from J; bases not matched to a gene: 10. The CDR3 covers 15 residues.

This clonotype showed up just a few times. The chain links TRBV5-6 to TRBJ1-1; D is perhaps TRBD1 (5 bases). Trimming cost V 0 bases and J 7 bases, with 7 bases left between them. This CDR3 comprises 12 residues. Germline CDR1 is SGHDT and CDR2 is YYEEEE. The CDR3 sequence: CASSLGQGEAFF. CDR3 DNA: TGTGCCAGCAGCTTGGGGCAGGGTGAAGCTTTCTTT.

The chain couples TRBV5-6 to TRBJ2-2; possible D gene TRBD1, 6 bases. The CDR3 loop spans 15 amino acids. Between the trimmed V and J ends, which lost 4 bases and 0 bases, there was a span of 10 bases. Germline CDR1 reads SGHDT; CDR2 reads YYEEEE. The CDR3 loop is CASSLRTANTGELFF. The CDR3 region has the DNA TGTGCCAGCAGCCTCCGGACAGCGAACACCGGGGAGCTGTTTTTT.

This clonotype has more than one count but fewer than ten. The CDR3 sequence: CASRRTSGNEQFF. Written as DNA, the CDR3 is TGTGCCAGCAGGAGGACTAGCGGCAATGAGCAGTTCTTC. The chain uses TRBV12-3 or TRBV12-4 and TRBJ2-1, with 10 bases lining up with TRBD2. Trimming cost V 6 bases and J 6 bases; bases outside gene matches: 2. CDR3 length: 13 residues.

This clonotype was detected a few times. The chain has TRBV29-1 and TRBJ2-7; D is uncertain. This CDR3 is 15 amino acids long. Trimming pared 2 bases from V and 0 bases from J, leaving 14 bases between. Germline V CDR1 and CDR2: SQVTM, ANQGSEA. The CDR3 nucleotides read TGCAGCGTTGAATTGAACGACGCGGCCTCCTACGAGCAGTACTTC. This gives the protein CSVELNDAASYEQYF.

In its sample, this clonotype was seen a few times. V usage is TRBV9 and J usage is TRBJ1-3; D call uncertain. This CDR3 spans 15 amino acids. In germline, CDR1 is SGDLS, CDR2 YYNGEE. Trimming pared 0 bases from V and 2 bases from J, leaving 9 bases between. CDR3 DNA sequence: TGTGCCAGCAGCGTAGGAGGGTCCGCTGGAAACACCATATATTTT. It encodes CASSVGGSAGNTIYF.

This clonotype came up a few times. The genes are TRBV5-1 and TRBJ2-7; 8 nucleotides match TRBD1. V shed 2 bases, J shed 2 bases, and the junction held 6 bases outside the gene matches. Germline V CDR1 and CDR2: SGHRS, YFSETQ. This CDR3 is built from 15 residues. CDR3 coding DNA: TGCGCCAGCAGCTTATCAGGGGGCCCTCCCTACGAGCAGTACTTC. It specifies CASSLSGGPPYEQYF.

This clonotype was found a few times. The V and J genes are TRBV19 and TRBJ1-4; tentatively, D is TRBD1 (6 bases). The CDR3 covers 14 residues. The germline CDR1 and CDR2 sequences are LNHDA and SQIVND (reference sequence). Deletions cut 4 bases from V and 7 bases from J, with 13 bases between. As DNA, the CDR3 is TGTGCCAGTAGTAACCGGGGGCCGGGTGAAAAACTGTTTTTT. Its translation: CASSNRGPGEKLFF.

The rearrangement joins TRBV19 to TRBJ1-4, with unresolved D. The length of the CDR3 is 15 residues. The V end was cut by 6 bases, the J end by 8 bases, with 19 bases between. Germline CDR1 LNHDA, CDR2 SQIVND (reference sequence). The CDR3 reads CASRPLLREEEKLFF. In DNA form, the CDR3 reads TGTGCCAGTAGGCCCTTATTACGGGAAGAGGAAAAACTGTTTTTT.

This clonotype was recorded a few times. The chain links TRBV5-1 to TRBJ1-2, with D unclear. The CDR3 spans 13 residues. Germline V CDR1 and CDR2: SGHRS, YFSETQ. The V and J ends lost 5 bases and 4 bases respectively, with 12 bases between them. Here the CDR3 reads CASSGGKIYGYTF. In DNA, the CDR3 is TGCGCCAGCAGTGGCGGAAAGATCTATGGCTACACCTTC.

CDR3 sequence: CASSQDQAGVSYEQYF. DNA for the CDR3: TGTGCCAGCAGCCAAGATCAGGCGGGAGTGTCCTACGAGCAGTACTTC. V gene TRBV7-9 combines with J gene TRBJ2-7; 7 bases line up with TRBD2. With V trimmed by 5 bases and J by 1 base, 11 bases remained unmatched. This CDR3 has 16 amino acids. Germline V lookup: CDR1 SEHNR, CDR2 FQNEAQ (reference sequence).

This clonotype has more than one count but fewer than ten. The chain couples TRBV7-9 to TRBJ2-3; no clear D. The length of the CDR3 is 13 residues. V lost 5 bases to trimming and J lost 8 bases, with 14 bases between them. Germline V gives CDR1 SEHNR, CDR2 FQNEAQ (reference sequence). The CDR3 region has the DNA TGTGCCAGCAGCGGAGTGCAGATCGTTACGCAGTATTTT. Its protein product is CASSGVQIVTQYF.

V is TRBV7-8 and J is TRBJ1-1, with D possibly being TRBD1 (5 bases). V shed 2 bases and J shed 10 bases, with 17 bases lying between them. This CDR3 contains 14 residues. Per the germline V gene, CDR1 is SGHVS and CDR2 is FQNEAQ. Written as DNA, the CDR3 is TGTGCCAGCAGCTTACTCCACGGCGGACACGGAGCTTTCTTT. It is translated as CASSLLHGGHGAFF.

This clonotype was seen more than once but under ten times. This CDR3 reads CASSQPGTSANNEQFF. The CDR3, as DNA: TGTGCCAGCAGCCAGCCCGGGACTAGCGCAAATAATGAGCAGTTCTTC. The chain has TRBV7-8 and TRBJ2-1, with 10 nucleotides matching TRBD2. The V and J ends lost 5 bases and 7 bases, in that order; junction bases with no gene match: 11. The germline V gene has CDR1 SGHVS and CDR2 FQNEAQ. CDR3 size: 16 residues.

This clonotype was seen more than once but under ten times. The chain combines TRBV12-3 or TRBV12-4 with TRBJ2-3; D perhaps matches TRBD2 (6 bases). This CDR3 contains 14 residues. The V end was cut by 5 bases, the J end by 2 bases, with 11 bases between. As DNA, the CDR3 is TGTGCCAGCAGTCACCGGGACTCCACAGATACGCAGTATTTT. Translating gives CASSHRDSTDTQYF.

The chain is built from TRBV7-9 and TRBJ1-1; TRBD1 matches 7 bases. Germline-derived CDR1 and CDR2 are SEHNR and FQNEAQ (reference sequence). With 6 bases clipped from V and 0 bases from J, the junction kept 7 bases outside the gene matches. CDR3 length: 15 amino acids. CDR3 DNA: TGTGCCAGCAGAGTAAGACAGGGTATGAACACTGAAGCTTTCTTT. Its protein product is CASRVRQGMNTEAFF.

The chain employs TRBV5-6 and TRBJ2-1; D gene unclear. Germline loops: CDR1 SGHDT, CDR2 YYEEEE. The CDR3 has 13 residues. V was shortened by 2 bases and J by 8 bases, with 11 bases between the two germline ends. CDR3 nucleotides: TGTGCCAGCAGCTTCGGGTACAGCGATGAGCAGTTCTTC. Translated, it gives CASSFGYSDEQFF.

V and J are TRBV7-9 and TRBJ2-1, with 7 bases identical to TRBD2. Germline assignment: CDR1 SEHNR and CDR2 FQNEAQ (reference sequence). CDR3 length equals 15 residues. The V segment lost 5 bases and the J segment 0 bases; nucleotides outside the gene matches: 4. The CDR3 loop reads CASSQAGSSYNEQFF. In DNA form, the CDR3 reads TGTGCCAGCAGCCAAGCGGGGAGCTCCTACAATGAGCAGTTCTTC.

The CDR3 loop is CASSSDIYYEQYF. DNA of the CDR3: TGTGCCAGCAGCTCGGACATTTACTACGAGCAGTACTTC. The gene calls are TRBV5-5 and TRBJ2-7, with a weak D call TRBD1 (5 bases). CDR1 and CDR2 (germline): SGHKS, YYEKEE (reference sequence). V was pared by 3 bases and J by 3 bases, with 10 bases between. The CDR3 covers 13 residues.

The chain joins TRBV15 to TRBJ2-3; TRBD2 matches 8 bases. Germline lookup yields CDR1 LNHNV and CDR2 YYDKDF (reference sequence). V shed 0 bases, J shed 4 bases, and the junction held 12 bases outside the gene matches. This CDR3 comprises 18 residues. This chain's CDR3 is CATSRDDFRTSSSDTQYF. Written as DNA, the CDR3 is TGTGCCACCAGCAGAGATGATTTCAGGACTAGCTCTTCAGATACGCAGTATTTT.

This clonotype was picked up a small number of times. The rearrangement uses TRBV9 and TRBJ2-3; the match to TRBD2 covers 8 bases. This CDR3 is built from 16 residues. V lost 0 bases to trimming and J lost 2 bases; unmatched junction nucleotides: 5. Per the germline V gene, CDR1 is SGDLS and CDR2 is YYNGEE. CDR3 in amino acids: CASSVGTSFTTDTQYF. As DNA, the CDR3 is TGTGCCAGCAGCGTAGGGACTAGCTTTACCACAGATACGCAGTATTTT.

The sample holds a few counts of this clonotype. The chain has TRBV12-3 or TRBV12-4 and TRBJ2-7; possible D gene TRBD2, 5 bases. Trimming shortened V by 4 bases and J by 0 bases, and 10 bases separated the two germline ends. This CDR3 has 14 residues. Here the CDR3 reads CASSSLTSSYEQYF. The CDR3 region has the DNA TGTGCCAGCAGTTCCTTAACTAGCTCCTACGAGCAGTACTTC.

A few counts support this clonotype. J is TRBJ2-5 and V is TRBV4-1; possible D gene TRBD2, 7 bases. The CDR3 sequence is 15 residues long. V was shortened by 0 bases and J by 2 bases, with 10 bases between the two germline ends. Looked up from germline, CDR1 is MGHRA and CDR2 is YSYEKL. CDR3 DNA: TGCGCCAGCAGCCAAGATAAGGGGGGGCAAGAGACCCAGTACTTC. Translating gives CASSQDKGGQETQYF.